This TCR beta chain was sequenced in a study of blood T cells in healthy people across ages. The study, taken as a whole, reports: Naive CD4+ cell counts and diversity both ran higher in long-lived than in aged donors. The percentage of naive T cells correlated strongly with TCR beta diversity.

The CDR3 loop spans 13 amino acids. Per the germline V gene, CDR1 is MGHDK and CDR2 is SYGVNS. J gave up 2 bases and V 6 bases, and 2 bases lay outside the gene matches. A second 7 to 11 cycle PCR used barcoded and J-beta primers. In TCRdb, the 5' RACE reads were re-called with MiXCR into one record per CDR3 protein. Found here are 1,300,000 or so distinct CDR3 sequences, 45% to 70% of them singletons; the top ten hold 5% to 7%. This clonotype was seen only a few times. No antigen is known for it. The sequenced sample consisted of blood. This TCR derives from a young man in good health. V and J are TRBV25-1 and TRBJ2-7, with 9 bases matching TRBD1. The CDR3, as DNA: TGTGCCAGCAGGGGGACAGGGCCCTACGAGCAGTACTTC. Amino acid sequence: CASRGTGPYEQYF.